The 19 T cell receptor beta chains below come from one sample, sequenced in a study of blood T cell repertoires in COVID-19. TCRdb keeps only in-frame clones here, not all; method: immunoSEQ multiplex PCR. The sample lists some 100,000 clones, approximately 92% seen once, with approximately 6.3% in the top ten. Material: peripheral blood. The receptors come from a woman aged 55-75 years with active COVID-19.

The chain is built from TRBV19 and TRBJ1-5; tentative D call: TRBD1 (5 bases). The V end lost 6 bases, the J end lost 2 bases, and 11 bases lay between the germline ends. Germline assignment: CDR1 LNHDA and CDR2 SQIVND (reference sequence). CDR3 length: 14 amino acids. DNA for the CDR3: TGTGCCAGTAGCCAACAGGCGGGCAATCAGCCCCAGCATTTT. It codes for CASSQQAGNQPQHF. Combining the CDR3 with reference TRBV19 and TRBJ1-5 gives the whole variable domain DGGITQSPKYLFRKEGQNVTLSCEQNLNHDAMYWYRQDPGQGLRLIYYSQIVNDFQKGDIAEGYSVSREKKESFPLTVTSAQKNPTAFYLCASSQQAGNQPQHFGDGTRLSIL.

The rearrangement uses TRBV4-2 and TRBJ2-3; 10 nucleotides line up with TRBD2. This CDR3 region has 19 residues. Germline-derived CDR1 and CDR2 are LGHNA and YNFKEQ. V gave up 4 bases and J gave up 0 bases; unmatched junction bases: 13. This CDR3 reads CASSPSSSSGSHSTDTQYF. DNA of the CDR3: TGTGCCAGCAGCCCAAGTTCCTCTAGCGGGAGCCACAGCACAGATACGCAGTATTTT.

This chain uses TRBV28 with TRBJ2-7; 10 positions agree with TRBD2. The germline V gene has CDR1 MDHEN and CDR2 SYDVKM. After removal of 5 bases from V and 5 bases from J, the junction contained 12 bases not matched to a gene. This CDR3 is 16 amino acids long. The CDR3: CASSPLGTSEGHEQYF. The CDR3 nucleotides read TGTGCCAGCAGTCCCCTAGGGACTAGCGAGGGCCACGAGCAGTACTTC.

This chain joins TRBV7-6 and TRBJ1-5; weak D call: TRBD1 (6 bases). The CDR3 sequence is 14 residues long. V shed 4 bases and J shed 2 bases, with 9 bases lying between them. Germline CDR1 and CDR2: SGHVS and FNYEAQ. As DNA, the CDR3 is TGTGCCAGCAGCTCCAGACAGGGCAATCAGCCCCAGCATTTT. It translates to CASSSRQGNQPQHF. The complete variable domain, with remaining parts taken from reference TRBV7-6 and TRBJ1-5, reads GAGVSQSPRYKVTKRGQDVALRCDPISGHVSLYWYRQALGQGPEFLTYFNYEAQQDKSGLPNDRFSAERPEGSISTLTIQRTEQRDSAMYRCASSSRQGNQPQHFGDGTRLSIL.

This clone was observed a handful of times. The gene calls are TRBV28 and TRBJ2-7; unclear D gene. Trimming left V 5 bases short and J 7 bases short, with 18 bases between. The CDR3 consists of 14 residues. Germline assignment: CDR1 MDHEN and CDR2 SYDVKM. CDR3 sequence (DNA): TGTGCCAGCAGTCCTATTACGGGTCCGCGGGAGCAGTACTTC. Protein: CASSPITGPREQYF.

This rearrangement joins TRBV9 to TRBJ2-7; 8 nucleotides line up with TRBD2. J was trimmed by 5 bases and V by 3 bases; bases with no gene match: 13. CDR1 is SGDLS and CDR2 is YYNGEE in the germline V gene. The CDR3 has 16 amino acids. The CDR3 loop is CASSGGRRGAQDEQYF. The DNA for the CDR3 is TGTGCCAGCAGCGGGGGCCGGCGGGGGGCGCAGGACGAGCAGTACTTC.

The rearrangement links TRBV5-1 to TRBJ2-7, with D possibly being TRBD1 (6 bases). The CDR3 is made up of 15 amino acids. Trimming pared 2 bases from V and 4 bases from J, leaving 16 bases between. Germline CDR1 and CDR2: SGHRS and YFSETQ. In nucleotides, the CDR3 is TGCGCCAGCAGCTTATCGACAGGTGGGCCGTACGAGCAGTACTTC. Its protein product is CASSLSTGGPYEQYF.

The chain uses TRBV11-2 and TRBJ2-3, with TRBD2 matching over 7 bases. Germline-derived CDR1 and CDR2 are SGHAT and FQNNGV. The CDR3 is 15 residues long. Unmatched junction bases numbered 6, after V lost 5 bases and J lost 1 base. The CDR3 nucleotides are TGTGCCAGCAGCCCATCCGCGGGGGGCACAGATACGCAGTATTTT. It is translated as CASSPSAGGTDTQYF. Together with reference TRBV11-2 and TRBJ2-3, the CDR3 gives the full variable domain: EAGVAQSPRYKIIEKRQSVAFWCNPISGHATLYWYQQILGQGPKLLIQFQNNGVVDDSQLPKDRFSAERLKGVDSTLKIQPAKLEDSAVYLCASSPSAGGTDTQYFGPGTRLTVL.

DNA for the CDR3: TGTGCCAGCAGCAGAGGGACAGGGAAATACGAGCAGTACTTC. This sequence encodes CASSRGTGKYEQYF. The chain recombines TRBV3-1 (or the pseudogene TRBV3-2) with TRBJ2-7; the match to TRBD1 covers 9 bases. The length of the CDR3 is 14 residues. CDR1 is LGHDT, CDR2 YNNKEL, per germline (reference sequence). With V trimmed by 5 bases and J by 4 bases, 6 bases remained unmatched.

Only a few counts were recorded for this clone. V usage is TRBV5-1 and J usage is TRBJ2-6, with D tentatively TRBD2 (5 bases). Trimming shortened V by 7 bases and J by 0 bases, and 17 bases separated the two germline ends. Germline values: CDR1 SGHRS, CDR2 YFSETQ. The CDR3 spans 17 residues. In DNA form, the CDR3 reads TGCGCCAGCCAACTAGATCCTCGGGGCTCTGGGGCCAACGTCCTGACTTTC. It is translated as CASQLDPRGSGANVLTF.

This clone was picked up one time. The rearrangement joins TRBV28 to TRBJ2-1; tentatively, D is TRBD2 (6 bases). The CDR3 length is 12 residues. Per germline, CDR1 MDHEN and CDR2 SYDVKM. V was clipped by 3 bases and J by 7 bases, with 7 bases between them. The CDR3 nucleotides read TGTGCCAGCAGTTTGGGAGGAAATGAGCAGTTCTTC. Protein product: CASSLGGNEQFF.

The chain employs TRBV30 and TRBJ1-6; TRBD1 aligns across 9 bases. Germline-derived CDR1 and CDR2 are GTSNPN and SVGIG (reference sequence). There are 15 residues in the CDR3. The J segment lost 4 bases and the V segment lost 4 bases, leaving 5 bases of the junction unmatched. The CDR3 coding sequence is TGTGCCTGGAAGGGACAGGGTGTTTATAATTCACCCCTCCACTTT. It yields the protein CAWKGQGVYNSPLHF.

The chain carries TRBV30 and TRBJ2-4; 10 nucleotides agree with TRBD2. The CDR3 consists of 16 residues. Germline trimming cut 4 bases from V and 2 bases from J; bases unmatched to any gene: 8. Germline assignment: CDR1 GTSNPN and CDR2 SVGIG (reference sequence). CDR3 residues: CAWTEGTSGTKNIQYF. The CDR3 nucleotides are TGTGCCTGGACCGAAGGAACTAGCGGGACCAAAAACATTCAGTACTTC.

The chain recombines TRBV11-2 with TRBJ2-7, with 9 bases that match TRBD1. From germline, CDR1 is SGHAT and CDR2 FQNNGV. V lost 6 bases, J lost 0 bases, and 9 bases stayed unmatched. The CDR3 is made up of 16 amino acids. The CDR3 region has the DNA TGTGCCAGCAGTGTCTCGGGGACAGGGCTCTCCTACGAGCAGTACTTC. This codes for CASSVSGTGLSYEQYF.

The CDR3 protein is CAWSRSGDRGRDEQFF. The DNA of the CDR3 is TGTGCCTGGAGTCGAAGTGGGGACAGGGGGCGCGATGAGCAGTTCTTC. This chain links TRBV30 with TRBJ2-1, with 12 bases aligning to TRBD1. After removal of 2 bases from V and 8 bases from J, the junction contained 10 bases not matched to a gene. The CDR3 contains 16 residues. CDR1 GTSNPN and CDR2 SVGIG come from the germline V gene (reference sequence).

This clone occurred once. This chain joins TRBV5-1 and TRBJ2-3, with D uncertain. This CDR3 comprises 12 residues. V lost 4 bases and J 3 bases, leaving 6 bases between the germline ends. From germline, CDR1 is SGHRS and CDR2 YFSETQ. CDR3 region: CASSTGTDTQYF. CDR3 nucleotides: TGCGCCAGCAGCACCGGGACAGATACGCAGTATTTT.

This rearrangement joins TRBV30 to TRBJ1-2, with D uncertain. The V gene lost 0 bases and the J gene lost 8 bases, with 10 bases spanning the gap. Germline values: CDR1 GTSNPN, CDR2 SVGIG (reference sequence). The CDR3 contains 12 residues. DNA of the CDR3: TGTGCCTGGAGTGTAAAAGCGTTGGGCTACACCTTC. It specifies CAWSVKALGYTF.

The chain links TRBV6-6 to TRBJ2-1; TRBD2 matches at 7 bases. This CDR3 region has 15 residues. CDR1 is MNHNY and CDR2 is SVGAGI in the germline V gene (reference sequence). Trimming took 6 bases from V and 4 from J; bases not matched to a gene: 9. The CDR3 here is CASSYTGGGYNEQFF. DNA of the CDR3: TGTGCCAGCAGCTATACGGGAGGCGGTTACAATGAGCAGTTCTTC.

This clone was recorded only once. The chain links TRBV6-5 to TRBJ1-1, with D uncertain. Trimming removed 2 bases from V and 0 bases from J, with 10 bases in between. This CDR3 is built from 15 residues. The germline gives CDR1 MNHEY, CDR2 SVGAGI. The CDR3 nucleotides read TGTGCCAGCAGTTACGGGCACACCATGAACACTGAAGCTTTCTTT. Amino acid sequence: CASSYGHTMNTEAFF.